Shown below are 17 T cell receptor beta chains from a single sample sequenced in a study of regulatory T cells in long-lasting Graves disease. Researchers made TCR beta libraries by using iRepertoire HTBI primers and running Arm-PCR on CDR3 regions. TCRdb reprocessed the multiplex PCR reads with MiXCR, giving one entry per CDR3 protein. The table shows about 530,000 distinct CDR3 sequences, with about 16% occurring only once. Time point given: newly diagnosed GD, antithyroid drugs for less than 3 months. The TCR library was prepared using RNA isolated from PBMCs. The same data also went into a second study, on T cells in Graves' hyperthyroidism and ophthalmopathy.

The sample in question was peripheral blood mononuclear cells (PBMCs), obtained at new diagnosis, from a patient treated with antithyroid drugs. The receptor set was obtained from a woman aged 35-60 years with Graves disease.

This clonotype was found a few times. The chain links TRBV20-1 to TRBJ1-2; a weak D match, TRBD1 (6 bases). Germline V lookup: CDR1 DFQATT, CDR2 SNEGSKA (reference sequence). CDR3 length equals 12 residues. The V end lost 6 bases, the J end lost 13 bases, and 21 bases lay between the germline ends. The CDR3 protein is CSAHRGGHPLTF. The CDR3 nucleotides are TGCAGTGCCCATAGAGGGGGACACCCGCTCACCTTC.

This clonotype was counted only a few times. This may arise from a read error, as a much more abundant clone is one base away. This sequence joins TRBV12-3 or TRBV12-4 and TRBJ1-2, with D possibly TRBD1 on 5 matching bases. V lost 6 bases and J lost 4, with 18 bases in between. The CDR3 covers 15 residues. As DNA, the CDR3 is TGTGCCAGCAGGCGAAGCCGGGGGAGTGGCTATGGCTACACCTTC. Protein sequence: CASRRSRGSGYGYTF.

Ten or more counts support this clonotype. The chain combines TRBV3-1 with TRBJ1-4; 7 bases are a match to TRBD1. The CDR3 has 14 residues. J was trimmed by 10 bases and V by 0 bases; bases with no gene match: 5. The germline V gene encodes CDR1 LGHDT and CDR2 YNNKEL (reference sequence). CDR3: CASSQEGQSGKLFF. CDR3 nucleotide sequence: TGTGCCAGCAGCCAAGAGGGACAGTCGGGAAAACTGTTTTTT.

This clonotype has at least ten counts. The chain employs TRBV15 and TRBJ2-7; D is unclear. Between the trimmed V and J ends, which lost 1 base and 2 bases, there was a span of 9 bases. CDR1 and CDR2 (germline): LNHNV, YYDKDF (reference sequence). The CDR3 sequence is 14 residues long. The CDR3 sequence: CATSRVDGTYEQYF. DNA for the CDR3: TGTGCCACCAGCAGAGTTGACGGAACCTACGAGCAGTACTTC.

The J gene is TRBJ2-7, the V gene TRBV7-6, with D unresolved. The CDR3 has 16 residues. CDR1 is SGHVS, CDR2 FNYEAQ, per germline. With 1 base removed from V and 5 bases from J, the gap between germline ends came to 18 bases. This CDR3 reads CASSLEAAGLFHEQYF. CDR3 bases: TGTGCCAGCAGCTTAGAGGCGGCAGGTTTATTCCACGAGCAGTACTTC. Using reference TRBV7-6 and TRBJ2-7 for the parts outside the CDR3, the full variable domain is GAGVSQSPRYKVTKRGQDVALRCDPISGHVSLYWYRQALGQGPEFLTYFNYEAQQDKSGLPNDRFSAERPEGSISTLTIQRTEQRDSAMYRCASSLEAAGLFHEQYFGPGTRLTVT.

This clonotype was seen repeatedly, ten times or more. J is TRBJ1-1 and V is TRBV5-1; possible D gene TRBD1, 5 bases. From germline, CDR1 is SGHRS and CDR2 YFSETQ. V lost 2 bases, J lost 5 bases, and 10 bases lay in between. The CDR3 sequence is 13 residues long. CDR3 DNA: TGCGCCAGCAGCTTACAGGATCGAACTGAAGCTTTCTTT. Protein: CASSLQDRTEAFF.

The CDR3 protein is CASSPTSGGASDEQYF. The CDR3 DNA sequence: TGCGCCAGCAGTCCAACTAGCGGGGGGGCGTCCGACGAGCAGTACTTC. This rearrangement joins TRBV10-2 to TRBJ2-7; the match to TRBD2 covers 13 bases. Losses at the gene ends were 5 bases for V and 5 bases for J; bases not matched to a gene: 9. Germline CDR1 reads WSHSY; CDR2 reads SAAADI. The CDR3 is made up of 16 amino acids.

In this sample, this clonotype turned up many times. The chain couples TRBV24-1 to TRBJ2-5, with 7 bases lining up with TRBD1. In germline, CDR1 is KGHDR, CDR2 SFDVKD. This CDR3 is built from 15 residues. V dropped 2 bases and J dropped 2; count of bases not matched to a gene: 4. This CDR3 reads CATSDSRTGQETQYF. The CDR3 nucleotides are TGTGCCACCAGTGATTCGAGGACAGGTCAAGAGACCCAGTACTTC.

This chain uses TRBV6-1 with TRBJ2-2; D gene unclear. Looked up from germline, CDR1 is MNHNS and CDR2 is SASEGT. The CDR3 totals 13 residues. Trimming stripped 4 bases from V and 4 bases from J, with 7 bases between. For the CDR3, the DNA is TGTGCCAGCAGTGGATTGACCACCGGGGAGCTGTTTTTT. Translation: CASSGLTTGELFF.

Remarks on this clonotype: A single base separates this from a much larger clone, so it may be a read error. The CDR3 bases are TGTGCCAGCAGCTCGGACAGGATTACCGTCGCTTCCTTT. Its protein is CASSSDRITVASF. V is TRBV6-1 and J is TRBJ1-1; 7 bases align to TRBD1. The length of the CDR3 is 13 residues. Germline CDR1 MNHNS, CDR2 SASEGT.

This clonotype was detected many times. The genes are TRBV7-2 and TRBJ2-7, with unresolved D. Germline loops: CDR1 SGHTA, CDR2 FQGNSA. V gave up 5 bases and J gave up 5 bases, with 10 bases separating them. This CDR3 is 12 amino acids long. DNA of the CDR3: TGTGCCAGCAGCCAGGCGATCCACGAGCAGTACTTC. This translates into CASSQAIHEQYF.

This rearrangement joins TRBV9 to TRBJ2-1; 7 nucleotides match TRBD2. The CDR3 is made up of 16 amino acids. The V and J ends lost 3 bases and 3 bases, in that order; junction bases with no gene match: 9. Germline V gene lookup returns CDR1 SGDLS and CDR2 YYNGEE. The CDR3 nucleotides read TGTGCCAGCAGCGACTCTGCTAGCGGCCTCTACAATGAGCAGTTCTTC. Its protein product is CASSDSASGLYNEQFF.

A remark on this clonotype: The conserved phenylalanine or tryptophan normally closing the CDR3 is absent here, so this likely arose from a read error. The chain recombines TRBV20-1 with TRBJ1-5; D gene unclear. The CDR3 is 12 amino acids. In germline, CDR1 is DFQATT, CDR2 SNEGSKA (reference sequence). With 4 bases removed from V and 4 bases from J, the gap between germline ends came to 8 bases. DNA of the CDR3: TGCAGTGCTATGCCGGGGAATCAGCCCCAGCATTCT. It specifies CSAMPGNQPQHS.

This CDR3 is CAISESAGEVNYGYTF. CDR3 nucleotides: TGTGCCATCAGTGAGTCGGCAGGGGAAGTTAACTATGGCTACACCTTC. The chain recombines TRBV10-3 with TRBJ1-2, with D possibly matching TRBD1 (6 bases). From germline, CDR1 is ENHRY and CDR2 SYGVKD. The CDR3 spans 16 residues. Trimming took off 0 bases at V and 1 base at J, with 12 bases between the two ends.

Comment on this clonotype: A junction boundary mismatches the germline segment, possibly from a read error. The rearrangement uses TRBV4-1 and TRBJ1-1; D unclear. The CDR3 is 14 residues long. Looked up from germline, CDR1 is MGHRA and CDR2 is YSYEKL. This CDR3 is CVSSQDGSLHEAFF. As DNA, the CDR3 is TGCGTCAGCAGCCAAGATGGCAGTTTGCATGAAGCTTTCTTT.

This chain joins TRBV6-5 and TRBJ1-1; 9 nucleotides line up with TRBD1. The CDR3 is made up of 14 amino acids. Losses at the gene ends were 2 bases for V and 9 bases for J; bases not matched to a gene: 7. Per germline, CDR1 MNHEY and CDR2 SVGAGI. The CDR3 coding sequence is TGTGCCAGCAGTTACCCGCGAGGGACAGGGCAAGCTTTCTTT. It yields the protein CASSYPRGTGQAFF.

This clonotype was picked up a small number of times. The J gene is TRBJ2-5, the V gene TRBV10-3; a weak D match, TRBD1 (6 bases). The ends were cut back, 6 bases at V and 2 bases at J, with 16 bases in the middle. Germline V gene lookup returns CDR1 ENHRY and CDR2 SYGVKD. This CDR3 has 15 residues. As DNA, the CDR3 is TGTGCCATCAGCCGGGACAAACGAACTCAAGAGACCCAGTACTTC. Translation gives CAISRDKRTQETQYF.